A single sample gave rise to the 8 T cell receptor beta chains below, sequenced in a study of OX40 agonist ivuxolimab in advanced cancers. The method was immunoSEQ multiplex PCR; TCRdb's version includes in-frame clones alone and lacks a portion of them. The table shows 99,000 or so clones, with approximately 94% occurring only once. Specimen: CD4+ or CD8+ T cells sorted from blood, collected in a trial of the OX40 agonist ivuxolimab. The receptor source for this set is an adult with an advanced solid tumor such as melanoma, head and neck, liver or kidney cancer.

This clone was detected a few times. The chain combines TRBV18 with TRBJ1-5; unclear D gene. The CDR3 consists of 13 residues. V was clipped by 5 bases and J by 4 bases, with 9 bases between them. Germline V gene sequence: CDR1 KGHSH, CDR2 LQKENI. CDR3 region: CASSSDLNQPQHF. As DNA, the CDR3 is TGTGCCAGCTCATCGGACTTAAATCAGCCCCAGCATTTT.

This clone is a singleton in its sample. The J gene is TRBJ2-1, the V gene TRBV29-1, with 11 bases aligning to TRBD2. The CDR3 covers 14 residues. J gave up 6 bases and V 3 bases, and 4 bases lay outside the gene matches. Germline assignment: CDR1 SQVTM and CDR2 ANQGSEA. The CDR3 sequence is CSVERLAGGNEQFF. For the CDR3, the DNA is TGCAGCGTTGAGCGGCTAGCGGGAGGCAATGAGCAGTTCTTC.

The rearrangement joins TRBV11-3 to TRBJ2-2, with D uncertain. V lost 4 bases and J 0 bases, leaving 3 bases between the germline ends. The CDR3 sequence is 13 residues long. Germline V lookup: CDR1 SGHNT, CDR2 YENEEA. In DNA form, the CDR3 reads TGTGCCAGCAGCTCACCGAACACCGGGGAGCTGTTTTTT. Its translation: CASSSPNTGELFF.

The genes are TRBV15 and TRBJ2-7; 7 bases are a match to TRBD2. V lost 5 bases, J lost 3 bases, and 7 bases stayed unmatched. CDR3 length: 14 residues. Germline CDR1 is LNHNV and CDR2 is YYDKDF (reference sequence). The CDR3 region has the DNA TGTGCCACCAGCCCACGAAGGGACTACTACGAGCAGTACTTC. It codes for CATSPRRDYYEQYF.

V and J are TRBV4-2 and TRBJ2-5; possibly TRBD2 for D (6 bases). The V gene's germline CDR1 is LGHNA and CDR2 YNFKEQ. Trimming took 1 base from V and 1 from J, leaving 13 bases between them. The CDR3 is 16 amino acids. CDR3 in amino acids: CASSQVGRMGQETQYF. CDR3 DNA: TGTGCCAGCAGCCAAGTGGGGAGGATGGGCCAAGAGACCCAGTACTTC.

Comments on this clone: The identical CDR3 is also encoded by other nucleotide sequences in the sample. The chain couples TRBV6-5 to TRBJ1-5, with D maybe TRBD1 (5 bases). This CDR3 has 15 amino acids. Trimming left V 0 bases short and J 4 bases short, with 10 bases between. Per the germline V gene, CDR1 is MNHEY and CDR2 is SVGAGI. The CDR3 loop is CASSYSGHGNQPQHF. CDR3 nucleotide sequence: TGTGCCAGCAGTTACTCTGGACACGGGAATCAGCCCCAGCATTTT.

This clone is a singleton in its sample. The V and J genes are TRBV7-2 and TRBJ2-1; possibly TRBD2 for D (7 bases). Germline V gene lookup returns CDR1 SGHTA and CDR2 FQGNSA. Trimming shortened V by 1 base and J by 5 bases, and 12 bases separated the two germline ends. The CDR3 sequence is 15 residues long. As DNA, the CDR3 is TGTGCCAGCAGCTTAGAGGGGGGGCCCCACAATGAGCAGTTCTTC. It is translated as CASSLEGGPHNEQFF.

The gene calls are TRBV28 and TRBJ1-2; no definite D call. This CDR3 has 13 residues. Trimming cost V 3 bases and J 2 bases, with 7 bases left between them. CDR1 is MDHEN and CDR2 is SYDVKM in the germline V gene. The DNA for the CDR3 is TGTGCCAGCAGTTTTGGCCAGAACTATGGCTACACCTTC. Translating it yields CASSFGQNYGYTF.